The sequence of this T cell receptor (beta chain) was determined in a study of PD-1 blockade in classical Hodgkin lymphoma. Study-level findings and limits: Partial responders and progressors had significantly lower baseline TCR diversity.

After autologous stem cell transplantation all patients relapsed, and prior brentuximab vedotin exposure differed between cohorts. A remark on this clone: The antigen remains unidentified.

This table comes from immunoSEQ multiplex PCR, and its TCRdb copy is limited to in-frame clones, with some not included. The sample includes 72,000 or so clones, 93% of them seen just once. This CDR3 has 17 amino acids. Trimming removed 0 bases at V and 2 bases at J, with 15 bases between. Germline-derived CDR1 and CDR2 are MGHRA and YSYEKL. Sample: peripheral blood mononuclear cells (PBMCs), taken at baseline. This chain links TRBV4-1 with TRBJ2-3; a weak D match, TRBD2 (5 bases). The sequence came from a human donor with classical Hodgkin lymphoma. CDR3 coding DNA: TGCGCCAGCAGCCAAGACAAAGGGAGCCTCCCCACAGATACGCAGTATTTT. Translation: CASSQDKGSLPTDTQYF.